Below, 12 T cell receptor beta chains from the same sample are listed, as sequenced in a study of T cells after yellow fever vaccination. TCRdb reprocessed the 5' RACE reads via MiXCR and lists one record per CDR3 protein. The sample holds about 400,000 distinct CDR3 sequences; around 6.5% are singletons and the top ten take approximately 15%. The sequenced sample was PBMCs, obtained 5 days after the yellow fever booster vaccination. The receptors were sampled from a young man who received the YFV17D yellow fever vaccine.

This clonotype was seen repeatedly, ten times or more. The chain uses TRBV7-3 and TRBJ2-1; D gene unclear. Trimming removed 2 bases at V and 0 bases at J, with 11 bases between. Germline V gene data show CDR1 as SGHTA and CDR2 as FQGTGA. CDR3 length: 16 residues. CDR3 amino acids: CASSLGAASSYNEQFF. CDR3 nucleotide sequence: TGTGCCAGCAGCTTAGGAGCAGCTAGCTCCTACAATGAGCAGTTCTTC. The full variable domain, in which reference TRBV7-3 and TRBJ2-1 provide the parts outside the CDR3, is GAGVSQTPSNKVTEKGKYVELRCDPISGHTALYWYRQSLGQGPEFLIYFQGTGAADDSGLPNDRFFAVRPEGSVSTLKIQRTERGDSAVYLCASSLGAASSYNEQFFGPGTRLTVL.

This clonotype has ten or more counts. The chain uses TRBV25-1 and TRBJ2-6; perhaps TRBD2 as D (6 bases). Germline CDR1 MGHDK, CDR2 SYGVNS. Trimming left V 1 base short and J 4 bases short, with 14 bases between. CDR3 length equals 17 residues. For the CDR3, the DNA is TGTGCCAGCAGTGAATTTGGCGGGAAGGGCGGGGCCAACGTCCTGACTTTC. As protein: CASSEFGGKGGANVLTF.

This clonotype has just a few counts. This chain links TRBV7-2 with TRBJ2-1; D ambiguous. Germline loops: CDR1 SGHTA, CDR2 FQGNSA. V lost 1 base and J lost 8, with 6 bases in between. CDR3 size: 12 residues. CDR3 sequence (DNA): TGTGCCAGCAGCTTAGGGGTGCATGAGCAGTTCTTC. Translated, it gives CASSLGVHEQFF.

This clonotype was seen at least ten times. CDR3 sequence (DNA): TGTGCCACCAGCAGATTAGCGGGAGCCAATGAGCAGTTCTTC. Residues: CATSRLAGANEQFF. This chain joins TRBV15 and TRBJ2-1; 9 positions agree with TRBD2. The length of the CDR3 is 14 residues. Unmatched junction bases numbered 2, after V lost 2 bases and J lost 6 bases. Germline V gives CDR1 LNHNV, CDR2 YYDKDF (reference sequence). Supplemented by reference TRBV15 and TRBJ2-1, the full variable domain reads DAMVIQNPRYQVTQFGKPVTLSCSQTLNHNVMYWYQQKSSQAPKLLFHYYDKDFNNEADTPDNFQSRRPNTSFCFLDIRSPGLGDTAMYLCATSRLAGANEQFFGPGTRLTVL.

This clonotype was detected ten times or more. Because the CDR3's place on the DNA is in doubt, the DNA is left out and the CDR3 is given as listed by TCRdb. The rearrangement links TRBV12-3 or TRBV12-4 to TRBJ1-3; the DNA was not compared with TRBD1, the D call given in the table. The CDR3 is 16 amino acids in total, end residues counted. The chain's CDR3 is CASSFLWGQGGNTIYF.

This clonotype was picked up a small number of times. This chain connects TRBV1 to TRBJ2-3; the table's D call, TRBD2, has no DNA check behind it. TRBV1 is recorded as a pseudogene. CDR3 length equals 15 residues. DNA for the CDR3: TGCACCAGCCGGGCTAGCGGGAACTCCACAGATACGCAGTATTTT. Its translation is CTSRASGNSTDTQYF.

This clonotype was observed many times. The V call is TRBV7-9, the J call TRBJ1-1; a weak D match, TRBD1 (5 bases). The V end lost 7 bases, the J end lost 6 bases, and 15 bases lay between the germline ends. This CDR3 region has 13 residues. Germline CDR1 SEHNR, CDR2 FQNEAQ (reference sequence). This CDR3 reads CASNRQLGAEAFF. DNA of the CDR3: TGTGCCAGCAACAGACAGCTCGGGGCTGAAGCTTTCTTT.

There are a few counts of this clonotype. J is TRBJ2-1 and V is TRBV14; D gene uncertain. Germline V gives CDR1 SGHDN, CDR2 FVKESK. V gave up 5 bases and J gave up 1 base, with 12 bases separating them. The CDR3 length is 15 residues. The DNA of the CDR3 is TGTGCCAGCAGCGCCCGTTTCGGTTCCTACAATGAGCAGTTCTTC. It codes for CASSARFGSYNEQFF.

This clonotype was seen a few times. The chain employs TRBV6-2 or TRBV6-3 and TRBJ2-4; a weak D match, TRBD2 (5 bases). The CDR3 is 13 amino acids. Germline CDR1 and CDR2: MNHEY and SVGEGT. V shed 4 bases and J shed 8 bases, with 12 bases lying between them. This chain's CDR3 is CASSLSPSYIQYF. DNA of the CDR3: TGTGCCAGCAGTTTGAGTCCTAGCTACATTCAGTACTTC.

This clonotype was observed a few times. The rearrangement joins TRBV6-2 or TRBV6-3 to TRBJ2-2; 11 bases match TRBD2. The V and J ends lost 4 bases and 5 bases, in that order; junction bases with no gene match: 0. The CDR3 sequence is 14 residues long. Per germline, CDR1 MNHEY and CDR2 SVGEGT. The CDR3 region has the DNA TGTGCCAGCAGTTGGACTAGCGGGACCGGGGAGCTGTTTTTT. As protein: CASSWTSGTGELFF.

This clonotype was recorded at least ten times. This sequence joins TRBV7-2 and TRBJ2-3, with TRBD1 as a possible D gene (5 bases). Trimming cost V 0 bases and J 3 bases, with 16 bases left between them. Germline CDR1 reads SGHTA; CDR2 reads FQGNSA. The CDR3 is 17 amino acids. The CDR3 here is CASSLAQGLDLTDTQYF. In DNA, the CDR3 is TGTGCCAGCAGCTTAGCGCAGGGCCTAGACCTAACAGATACGCAGTATTTT.

This clonotype was seen repeatedly, ten times or more. The chain carries TRBV3-1 and TRBJ2-2; 10 bases agree with TRBD2. Germline assignment: CDR1 LGHDT and CDR2 YNNKEL (reference sequence). The trim removed 4 bases at V and 2 bases at J, leaving 7 bases unmatched. The length of the CDR3 is 17 residues. Here the CDR3 reads CASSPSSGSVNTGELFF. In DNA, the CDR3 is TGTGCCAGCAGCCCTTCTAGCGGGAGCGTTAACACCGGGGAGCTGTTTTTT.